This T cell receptor beta chain was captured in a study of shared clonotypes between healthy human individuals. Background on the study: Three CD4 naive, three CD4 memory, two CD8 naive and one CD8 memory plate were used per donor.

As regards this clone: Its antigen is still unknown.

Measured with immunoSEQ multiplex PCR; TCRdb has only the in-frame clones, and not every one. The sample includes more than 550,000 clones, roughly 91% of them seen just once. Combining CD45RO+ cells with CCR7-negative CD45RA+ TemRA cells gave CD8 memory. Findings of the study overall: Memory subsets generally showed smaller estimated richness than naive subsets did.

Germline loops: CDR1 SGHAT, CDR2 FQNNGV. The CDR3 is 12 amino acids. The ends were cut back, 5 bases at V and 5 bases at J, with 9 bases in the middle. V gene TRBV11-2 combines with J gene TRBJ2-5; D is unresolved. The clonotype was recovered from a man between 18 and 35 years old in good health. Some clones in this sample may be carry-over from other donors' samples. The source material was memory CD8+ T cells from PBMCs. Subset noted: CD45RO+ cells pooled with CCR7-negative TemRA cells. The CDR3 protein is CASSTLGETQYF. The CDR3 DNA sequence: TGTGCCAGCAGCACCCTTGGGGAGACCCAGTACTTC.